A selection of T cell receptor beta chains follows, all from one sample in a study of graft-versus-host responses after intestinal transplantation. The assay was immunoSEQ multiplex PCR, and TCRdb's table has in-frame clones only and misses some. Found here are fewer than 90,000 clones, 94% of them singletons; the top ten hold about 0.2%. For these TCRs, the target antigens are not known. This material consisted of unstimulated CD4+ T cells sorted from spleen or lymph node cells, taken before transplant. These receptors came from a human donor who was the organ donor for an intestinal transplant. Each CDR3 is given with its conserved first and last residue. A D gene is named only where the DNA matches it firmly. Not every row has a clone size; where given, it reads once, few, many or a size class.

j_call: TRBJ2-1
clone_size: NA
v_call: TRBV7-2
d_call: TRBD2
cdr3_nt: TGTGCCAGCAGCTTACTAGCGGGGGCACACAATGAGCAGTTCTTC
cdr3_aa: CASSLLAGAHNEQFF

j_call: TRBJ2-3
clone_size: NA
v_call: TRBV11-3
d_call: NA
cdr3_nt: TGTGCCAGCAGCTCTCAGGGGCAGGGGACAGATACGCAGTATTTT
cdr3_aa: CASSSQGQGTDTQYF

j_call: TRBJ2-2
clone_size: NA
v_call: TRBV7-9
d_call: NA
cdr3_nt: TGTGCCAGCAGCTTCCAGGGCGGCACCGGGGAGCTGTTTTTT
cdr3_aa: CASSFQGGTGELFF

j_call: TRBJ2-5
clone_size: NA
v_call: TRBV28
d_call: NA
cdr3_nt: TGTGCCAGCAGTTTACAAGGAACACTAGAGACCCAGTACTTC
cdr3_aa: CASSLQGTLETQYF

j_call: TRBJ1-2
clone_size: NA
v_call: TRBV6-1
d_call: NA
cdr3_nt: TGTGCCAGCAGTGAAGCAATCGGGAGATTCTATGGCTACACCTTC
cdr3_aa: CASSEAIGRFYGYTF

j_call: TRBJ1-2
clone_size: NA
v_call: TRBV5-1
d_call: TRBD1
cdr3_nt: TGCGCCAGCGTAGGAAGGACAGGGAGCAACTATGGCTACACCTTC
cdr3_aa: CASVGRTGSNYGYTF

j_call: TRBJ2-5
clone_size: NA
v_call: TRBV7-3
d_call: NA
cdr3_nt: TGTGCCAGCAGCTTATCCGGGGACGAGACCCAGTACTTC
cdr3_aa: CASSLSGDETQYF

j_call: TRBJ1-1
clone_size: NA
v_call: TRBV5-1
d_call: NA
cdr3_nt: TGCGCCAGCAGCATCGGGACAATGAACACTGAAGCTTTCTTT
cdr3_aa: CASSIGTMNTEAFF

j_call: TRBJ1-4
clone_size: NA
v_call: TRBV6-6
d_call: NA
cdr3_nt: TGTGCCAGCAGTTCGACGGGGATCTCTAATGAAAAACTGTTTTTT
cdr3_aa: CASSSTGISNEKLFF

j_call: TRBJ2-5
clone_size: NA
v_call: TRBV19
d_call: NA
cdr3_nt: TGTGCCAGTAGTATCGGTTACCACCAAGAGACCCAGTACTTC
cdr3_aa: CASSIGYHQETQYF

j_call: TRBJ2-7
clone_size: NA
v_call: TRBV28
d_call: NA
cdr3_nt: TGTGCCAGCACCACGAGTAGCTACGAGCAGTACTTC
cdr3_aa: CASTTSSYEQYF

j_call: TRBJ1-6
clone_size: NA
v_call: TRBV28
d_call: NA
cdr3_nt: TGTGCCAGCAGTTCTATAAACCTCTCCTATAATTCACCCCTCCACTTT
cdr3_aa: CASSSINLSYNSPLHF

j_call: TRBJ2-5
clone_size: NA
v_call: TRBV14
d_call: NA
cdr3_nt: TGTGCCAGCAGCCAAAATACAGCGGAGACCCAGTACTTC
cdr3_aa: CASSQNTAETQYF

j_call: TRBJ1-5
clone_size: NA
v_call: TRBV19
d_call: NA
cdr3_nt: TGTGCCAGTAGTCCCACAGGGAGCAATCAGCCCCAGCATTTT
cdr3_aa: CASSPTGSNQPQHF

j_call: TRBJ2-7
clone_size: NA
v_call: TRBV5-4
d_call: NA
cdr3_nt: TGTGCCAGCAGCTTCTCTACAGGGTCATCCTACGAGCAGTACTTC
cdr3_aa: CASSFSTGSSYEQYF

j_call: TRBJ2-1
clone_size: NA
v_call: TRBV7-2
d_call: TRBD1
cdr3_nt: TGTGCCAGCAGCCCCACACAGGGGTTGGTAGGGAATGAGCAGTTCTTC
cdr3_aa: CASSPTQGLVGNEQFF

j_call: TRBJ1-2
clone_size: NA
v_call: TRBV28
d_call: NA
cdr3_nt: TGTGCCAGCGGATTGACAAAAGGCTACACCTTC
cdr3_aa: CASGLTKGYTF

j_call: TRBJ1-1
clone_size: NA
v_call: TRBV27
d_call: NA
cdr3_nt: TGTGCCAGCAGTTTATCGATGTCGGGCACTGAAGCTTTCTTT
cdr3_aa: CASSLSMSGTEAFF

j_call: TRBJ2-1
clone_size: NA
v_call: TRBV6-4
d_call: TRBD2
cdr3_nt: TGTGCCAGCAGTGACTCGATGACTAGCGGGGGCTACAATGAGCAGTTCTTC
cdr3_aa: CASSDSMTSGGYNEQFF

j_call: TRBJ1-1
clone_size: once
v_call: TRBV28
d_call: NA
cdr3_nt: TGTGCCAGCTCAACACCGGAGGCCAAGAACACTGAAGCTTTCTTT
cdr3_aa: CASSTPEAKNTEAFF

j_call: TRBJ2-7
clone_size: few
v_call: TRBV5-5
d_call: TRBD1
cdr3_nt: TGTGCCAGCAGCCGGGACAGGGGGAGCTCCTACGAGCAGTACTTC
cdr3_aa: CASSRDRGSSYEQYF

j_call: TRBJ1-5
clone_size: NA
v_call: TRBV6-4
d_call: NA
cdr3_nt: TGTGCCAGCAGTGACGTAGCCGAGTATAGCAATCAGCCCCAGCATTTT
cdr3_aa: CASSDVAEYSNQPQHF

j_call: TRBJ1-1
clone_size: NA
v_call: TRBV19
d_call: TRBD1
cdr3_nt: TGTGCCAGTAGTATGGACAGGACCCCCGCCACTGAAGCTTTCTTT
cdr3_aa: CASSMDRTPATEAFF

j_call: TRBJ2-3
clone_size: NA
v_call: TRBV9
d_call: TRBD2
cdr3_nt: TGTGCCAGCAGCTTTAGCGGGGGAAACACAGATACGCAGTATTTT
cdr3_aa: CASSFSGGNTDTQYF

j_call: TRBJ1-2
clone_size: NA
v_call: TRBV7-9
d_call: NA
cdr3_nt: TGTGCCAGCAGCCCGTACGAGAGACAGGAATTCTATGGCTACACCTTC
cdr3_aa: CASSPYERQEFYGYTF

j_call: TRBJ2-3
clone_size: NA
v_call: TRBV19
d_call: TRBD2
cdr3_nt: TGTGCCAGTAGTAGGCTAGCGGGGGGCCCTAGCACAGATACGCAGTATTTT
cdr3_aa: CASSRLAGGPSTDTQYF